The clone carrying this T cell receptor beta chain has ten or more counts. The sample originates from a study of spatial heterogeneity in lung cancer. Study information: More than nine raw reads, on average, carried each unique TCR and UMI combination.

The length of the CDR3 is 12 residues. Germline values: CDR1 SNHLY, CDR2 FYNNEI. V lost 6 bases to trimming and J lost 7 bases, with 7 bases between them. The time point here: sample taken at primary tumor resection. Donors were 72 untreated early-stage non-small cell lung cancer patients. Unsorted samples of tumor, nontumor lung or frozen PBMC had their whole RNA sequenced. TCR cDNA molecules were tagged individually, and each one carried a unique molecular identifier. TCRdb used MiXCR to reprocess the 5' RACE reads, holding one entry per CDR3 protein. The sample contains approximately 6,300 distinct CDR3 sequences, under 8.5% of which appear only once.

Specimen: normal lung tissue next to the tumor, collected at surgery. The sequence derives from a female donor with early-stage non-small cell lung cancer. This chain links TRBV2 with TRBJ1-6; D gene unclear. CDR3 loop: CASSRPNSPLHF. The CDR3 bases are TGTGCCAGCAGCCGACCAAATTCACCCCTCCACTTT. Together with reference TRBV2 and TRBJ1-6, the CDR3 gives the full variable domain: EPEVTQTPSHQVTQMGQEVILRCVPISNHLYFYWYRQILGQKVEFLVSFYNNEISEKSEIFDDQFSVERPDGSNFTLKIRSTKLEDSAMYFCASSRPNSPLHFGNGTRLTVT.